One sample yielded the 32 T cell receptor beta chains listed below, sequenced in a study of blood T cell repertoires in COVID-19. Measured with immunoSEQ multiplex PCR; TCRdb has only the in-frame clones, and not every one. This sample yields about 110,000 clones, of which 75% to 90% are seen a single time; 18% belongs to the top ten. Sample: peripheral blood. The receptors were sampled from a woman aged 55 to 70 with acute or convalescent COVID-19.

The CDR3 is CASETRRNEQFF. CDR3 nucleotides: TGTGCCAGCGAAACCCGGAGGAATGAGCAGTTCTTC. The chain uses TRBV7-9 and TRBJ2-1, with TRBD2 as a possible D gene (5 bases). This CDR3 spans 12 amino acids. The germline V gene encodes CDR1 SEHNR and CDR2 FQNEAQ (reference sequence). Deletions cut 8 bases from V and 7 bases from J, with 12 bases between.

The chain employs TRBV18 and TRBJ1-2, with a possible D match to TRBD1 (5 bases). V was shortened by 6 bases and J by 7 bases, with 15 bases between the two germline ends. The germline CDR1 and CDR2 sequences are KGHSH and LQKENI. The CDR3 consists of 13 residues. CDR3 nucleotide sequence: TGTGCCAGCTCTCCGGACCCGGGGGGTGGCTACACCTTC. Protein sequence: CASSPDPGGGYTF.

The chain is built from TRBV7-3 and TRBJ2-1, with a tentative D call TRBD2 (5 bases). Germline CDR1 SGHTA, CDR2 FQGTGA. V lost 4 bases and J lost 7, with 8 bases in between. The CDR3 spans 12 residues. CDR3 DNA sequence: TGTGCCAGCAGCTCGGACTTTAATGAGCAGTTCTTC. Translated: CASSSDFNEQFF.

J is TRBJ1-2 and V is TRBV6-5; TRBD1 might be the D (6 bases). CDR3 length: 13 residues. V dropped 7 bases and J dropped 4 bases, with 13 bases sitting between them. CDR1 and CDR2 (germline): MNHEY, SVGAGI. The CDR3 loop reads CASIGQGGYGYTF. For the CDR3, the DNA is TGTGCCAGCATCGGGCAAGGGGGCTATGGCTACACCTTC.

The V call is TRBV20-1, the J call TRBJ1-2; D ambiguous. The ends were cut back, 3 bases at V and 1 base at J, with 6 bases in the middle. Germline V gives CDR1 DFQATT, CDR2 SNEGSKA (reference sequence). This CDR3 has 12 amino acids. The CDR3 loop is CSASADNYGYTF. The CDR3, as DNA: TGCAGTGCTAGTGCAGATAACTATGGCTACACCTTC.

The gene calls are TRBV11-2 and TRBJ2-2; TRBD2 is a possible D gene (6 bases). The CDR3 has 11 amino acids. Germline CDR1 reads SGHAT; CDR2 reads FQNNGV. DNA of the CDR3: TGTGCTTCCGGGAGATCCGGGGAGCTGTTTTTT. Translation gives CASGRSGELFF.

The rearrangement joins TRBV5-8 to TRBJ2-2; 9 bases line up with TRBD2. J lost 6 bases, V lost 3 bases, and 12 bases had no gene match. The length of the CDR3 is 17 residues. Germline V CDR1 and CDR2: SGHTS, YDEGEE. The CDR3 bases are TGTGCCAGCAGCTCCCGAGGTAGCGGGAGCCGGGCCGGGGAGCTGTTTTTT. As protein: CASSSRGSGSRAGELFF.

In this sample, this clone turned up a few times. J is TRBJ2-4 and V is TRBV30, with a possible D match to TRBD1 (5 bases). The germline CDR1 and CDR2 sequences are GTSNPN and SVGIG (reference sequence). The CDR3 consists of 13 residues. V was shortened by 2 bases and J by 9 bases, with 14 bases between the two germline ends. The CDR3: CAWSRGTLGIQYF. The CDR3 DNA reads TGTGCCTGGAGTAGGGGCACCCTGGGCATTCAGTACTTC.

V usage is TRBV7-6 and J usage is TRBJ2-2; 7 nucleotides agree with TRBD2. J gave up 1 base and V 5 bases, and 4 bases lay outside the gene matches. Germline V lookup: CDR1 SGHVS, CDR2 FNYEAQ. This CDR3 is 15 amino acids long. The CDR3 DNA reads as TGTGCCAGCAGCCTGGGGGGGTGGAACACCGGGGAGCTGTTTTTT. The encoded protein is CASSLGGWNTGELFF. Full variable domain (outside the CDR3, taken from reference TRBV7-6 and TRBJ2-2): GAGVSQSPRYKVTKRGQDVALRCDPISGHVSLYWYRQALGQGPEFLTYFNYEAQQDKSGLPNDRFSAERPEGSISTLTIQRTEQRDSAMYRCASSLGGWNTGELFFGEGSRLTVL.

The CDR3 DNA sequence: TGTGCCAGCAGCTGGACAGTTTCAGGCACAGATACGCAGTATTTT. Translating it yields CASSWTVSGTDTQYF. This rearrangement joins TRBV3-1 (or the pseudogene TRBV3-2) to TRBJ2-3; D perhaps matches TRBD1 (6 bases). Germline V gene data show CDR1 as LGHDT and CDR2 as YNNKEL (reference sequence). The CDR3 consists of 15 residues. The V end lost 5 bases, the J end lost 1 base, and 13 bases lay between the germline ends.

J is TRBJ1-2 and V is TRBV10-3, with 7 positions matching TRBD1. V lost 9 bases and J lost 8; bases outside the gene matches: 15. Germline V CDR1 and CDR2: ENHRY, SYGVKD. The CDR3 extends over 14 amino acids. The DNA of the CDR3 is TGTGCCATTCCTACAGGGGAATTAGTTGGGGGCTACACCTTC. As protein: CAIPTGELVGGYTF.

This sequence joins TRBV5-5 and TRBJ1-2, with D perhaps TRBD1 (6 bases). Trimming took 3 bases from V and 2 from J, leaving 8 bases between them. Germline V gene data show CDR1 as SGHKS and CDR2 as YYEKEE (reference sequence). The CDR3 sequence is 13 residues long. Here the CDR3 DNA reads TGTGCCAGCAGCTCTACAGGGAACTATGGCTACACCTTC. Its protein is CASSSTGNYGYTF.

This chain uses TRBV7-8 with TRBJ1-2; D remains unclear. The CDR3 loop spans 14 amino acids. CDR1 is SGHVS and CDR2 is FQNEAQ in the germline V gene. Trimming removed 3 bases from V and 0 bases from J, with 8 bases in between. In nucleotides, the CDR3 is TGTGCCAGCAGCTTGACGGGAGCTAACTATGGCTACACCTTC. Protein sequence: CASSLTGANYGYTF.

The rearrangement links TRBV20-1 to TRBJ1-1; TRBD1 agrees at 9 bases. With V trimmed by 6 bases and J by 6 bases, 2 bases remained unmatched. Per the germline V gene, CDR1 is DFQATT and CDR2 is SNEGSKA (reference sequence). The CDR3 is made up of 11 amino acids. In DNA, the CDR3 is TGCAGTGCCCGGGACAGGGCTGAAGCTTTCTTT. Protein: CSARDRAEAFF.

This chain connects TRBV10-2 to TRBJ2-7; 7 positions match TRBD2. V shed 10 bases, J shed 2 bases, and the junction held 8 bases outside the gene matches. CDR3 length equals 13 residues. Germline V gives CDR1 WSHSY, CDR2 SAAADI. This CDR3 reads CATLLAQPYEQYF. CDR3 DNA: TGCGCCACCTTACTAGCGCAACCCTACGAGCAGTACTTC.

This clone was found a few times. The rearrangement joins TRBV15 to TRBJ2-1; a weak D match, TRBD2 (6 bases). V dropped 0 bases and J dropped 4 bases, with 13 bases sitting between them. Germline CDR1 is LNHNV and CDR2 is YYDKDF (reference sequence). The CDR3 is 16 residues long. CDR3 bases: TGTGCCACCAGCAGAGATCATGGAGGGATTTACAATGAGCAGTTCTTC. This gives the protein CATSRDHGGIYNEQFF.

This chain uses TRBV5-6 with TRBJ2-7; 7 bases fit TRBD1. The germline V gene has CDR1 SGHDT and CDR2 YYEEEE. The CDR3 covers 15 residues. V gave up 2 bases and J gave up 0 bases; unmatched junction bases: 5. The CDR3 region is CASSFEGGASYEQYF. DNA of the CDR3: TGTGCCAGCAGCTTTGAAGGGGGCGCCTCCTACGAGCAGTACTTC.

The V call is TRBV18, the J call TRBJ2-3; tentative D call: TRBD2 (5 bases). CDR3 size: 13 residues. With 3 bases removed from V and 5 bases from J, the gap between germline ends came to 9 bases. CDR1 is KGHSH and CDR2 is LQKENI in the germline V gene. The CDR3 nucleotides read TGTGCCAGCTCACCGTATCGGGGAGATACGCAGTATTTT. Translating gives CASSPYRGDTQYF.

The V call is TRBV28, the J call TRBJ1-4; no clear D. The CDR3 length is 14 residues. V lost 8 bases to trimming and J lost 5 bases, with 15 bases between them. CDR1 is MDHEN, CDR2 SYDVKM, per germline. The CDR3 DNA is TGTGCCAGCCTGCGGAATCAGTTAAATGAAAAACTGTTTTTT. This translates into CASLRNQLNEKLFF. The whole variable domain, remainder taken from reference TRBV28 and TRBJ1-4, is DVKVTQSSRYLVKRTGEKVFLECVQDMDHENMFWYRQDPGLGLRLIYFSYDVKMKEKGDIPEGYSVSREKKERFSLILESASTNQTSMYLCASLRNQLNEKLFFGSGTQLSVL.

The rearrangement links TRBV5-1 to TRBJ2-5, with a possible D match to TRBD1 (5 bases). Germline CDR1 is SGHRS and CDR2 is YFSETQ. The CDR3 has 14 residues. Trimming took off 0 bases at V and 2 bases at J, with 8 bases between the two ends. CDR3 sequence: CASSLVRTQETQYF. DNA for the CDR3: TGCGCCAGCAGCTTGGTTCGGACACAAGAGACCCAGTACTTC.

This clone has a handful of counts. V and J are TRBV5-5 and TRBJ2-7, with D perhaps matching TRBD2 (5 bases). The germline gives CDR1 SGHKS, CDR2 YYEKEE (reference sequence). V lost 4 bases to trimming and J lost 9 bases, with 26 bases between them. The CDR3 sequence is 16 residues long. For the CDR3, the DNA is TGTGCCAGCAGCCCACCTGGGAGTACCCTGATGCGTAGGCAGTACTTC. It translates to CASSPPGSTLMRRQYF.

The chain is built from TRBV19 and TRBJ1-5, with a tentative D call TRBD1 (6 bases). Germline V gene lookup returns CDR1 LNHDA and CDR2 SQIVND (reference sequence). The CDR3 totals 17 residues. V was trimmed by 3 bases and J by 1 base, leaving 16 bases between them. CDR3 in amino acids: CASSILRSGVSNQPQHF. CDR3 sequence (DNA): TGTGCCAGTAGTATTCTTCGTTCAGGGGTGAGCAATCAGCCCCAGCATTTT.

The chain carries TRBV5-1 and TRBJ1-1, with D perhaps TRBD1 (6 bases). CDR3 length: 14 residues. Germline lookup yields CDR1 SGHRS and CDR2 YFSETQ. Trimming took 4 bases from V and 1 from J, leaving 11 bases between them. The CDR3 region is CASSHGQTNTEAFF. The CDR3 DNA reads TGCGCCAGCAGCCACGGACAGACGAACACTGAAGCTTTCTTT.

CDR3 sequence: CASSQAASGGAFYEQFF. In nucleotides, the CDR3 is TGTGCCAGCAGCCAAGCCGCTAGCGGGGGGGCCTTCTATGAGCAGTTCTTC. V gene TRBV4-2 combines with J gene TRBJ2-1; 12 bases match TRBD2. The germline gives CDR1 LGHNA, CDR2 YNFKEQ. J gave up 8 bases and V 1 base, and 9 bases lay outside the gene matches. The CDR3 loop spans 17 amino acids.

The chain employs TRBV29-1 and TRBJ2-1; tentative D call: TRBD1 (5 bases). The CDR3 spans 14 residues. CDR1 is SQVTM and CDR2 is ANQGSEA in the germline V gene. V was shortened by 2 bases and J by 6 bases, with 14 bases between the two germline ends. CDR3 residues: CSVERRTQFNEQFF. In DNA form, the CDR3 reads TGCAGCGTTGAACGCCGGACACAGTTCAATGAGCAGTTCTTC.

This clone was counted a single time. The chain employs TRBV5-1 and TRBJ2-3; D might be TRBD1 (5 bases). CDR3 size: 17 residues. The V end lost 1 base, the J end lost 5 bases, and 20 bases lay between the germline ends. The germline V gene encodes CDR1 SGHRS and CDR2 YFSETQ. The CDR3 loop reads CASSLWGIYLEGDTQYF. The CDR3 DNA reads TGCGCCAGCAGCTTGTGGGGCATCTACCTCGAAGGAGATACGCAGTATTTT. The full variable domain, its missing parts supplied by reference TRBV5-1 and TRBJ2-3, is KAGVTQTPRYLIKTRGQQVTLSCSPISGHRSVSWYQQTPGQGLQFLFEYFSETQRNKGNFPGRFSGRQFSNSRSEMNVSTLELGDSALYLCASSLWGIYLEGDTQYFGPGTRLTVL.

The J gene is TRBJ2-6, the V gene TRBV3-1 (or the pseudogene TRBV3-2); D not resolved. This CDR3 contains 16 residues. V gave up 7 bases and J gave up 2 bases, with 15 bases separating them. CDR1 is LGHDT and CDR2 is YNNKEL in the germline V gene (reference sequence). The CDR3 here is CASTPNGYTGANVLTF. CDR3 bases: TGTGCCAGCACCCCGAACGGGTACACTGGGGCCAACGTCCTGACTTTC.

A few counts support this clone. The chain employs TRBV30 and TRBJ1-1, with D maybe TRBD1 (5 bases). CDR1 is GTSNPN and CDR2 is SVGIG in the germline V gene (reference sequence). Deletions cut 2 bases from V and 1 base from J, with 17 bases between. The CDR3 contains 16 residues. CDR3 nucleotide sequence: TGTGCCTGGAGTTCTGATAACAGCGGGGCGAACACTGAAGCTTTCTTT. Translation: CAWSSDNSGANTEAFF.

This chain links TRBV6-5 with TRBJ1-2; D unresolved. The CDR3 spans 15 residues. V was cut by 0 bases and J by 4 bases, with 12 bases left in between. Germline-derived CDR1 and CDR2 are MNHEY and SVGAGI. The CDR3 reads CASSYSPEGAYGYTF. The CDR3 DNA sequence: TGTGCCAGCAGTTACTCCCCTGAGGGTGCCTATGGCTACACCTTC.

This clone has a single count. The rearrangement links TRBV20-1 to TRBJ1-2, with 12 bases that match TRBD1. Looked up from germline, CDR1 is DFQATT and CDR2 is SNEGSKA (reference sequence). With 5 bases clipped from V and 12 bases from J, the junction kept 4 bases outside the gene matches. The CDR3 loop spans 11 amino acids. CDR3 protein: CSAGGQGANTF. The DNA of the CDR3 is TGCAGTGCTGGGGGACAGGGGGCAAACACCTTC.

The rearrangement links TRBV5-6 to TRBJ1-4; D remains ambiguous. The ends were cut back, 4 bases at V and 8 bases at J, with 12 bases in the middle. The germline V gene has CDR1 SGHDT and CDR2 YYEEEE. The CDR3 runs to 13 residues. The CDR3 loop reads CASSGERGEKLFF. The CDR3 nucleotides are TGTGCCAGCAGCGGGGAGCGTGGGGAAAAACTGTTTTTT. Variable domain in full (rest from reference TRBV5-6 and TRBJ1-4): DAGVTQSPTHLIKTRGQQVTLRCSPKSGHDTVSWYQQALGQGPQFIFQYYEEEERQRGNFPDRFSGHQFPNYSSELNVNALLLGDSALYLCASSGERGEKLFFGSGTQLSVL.

This rearrangement joins TRBV28 to TRBJ1-5; tentatively, D is TRBD1 (5 bases). The CDR3 extends over 17 amino acids. Germline V lookup: CDR1 MDHEN, CDR2 SYDVKM. V was clipped by 3 bases and J by 4 bases, with 19 bases between them. CDR3 in amino acids: CASSFISGRGGNQPQHF. CDR3 nucleotides: TGTGCCAGCAGTTTCATTTCGGGCCGCGGGGGTAATCAGCCCCAGCATTTT.